These 26 T cell receptor beta chains share one sample of origin, sequenced in a study of T cell responses to AZD1222 COVID-19 vaccine (dated by TCRdb to 2020 to 2023). Libraries came from the immunoSEQ multiplex PCR assay. TCRdb's version of the immuneACCESS table is confined to in-frame rearrangements and falls short of the full clone set. An unresolved V gene accounts for under half of the shortfall where checked; the remainder is of unknown origin. The sample table holds 140,000 to 150,000 clones, of which more than 75% were seen once. The top ten clonotypes cover 4% to 6% of the sample. The time point label corresponds to: baseline before first vaccination. The sequences come from peripheral blood, collected on day 0 of AZD1222 vaccination. The receptors come from an adult in good health.

This clone has a handful of counts. The V gene is TRBV29-1, the J gene TRBJ2-7; D unresolved. Germline lookup yields CDR1 SQVTM and CDR2 ANQGSEA. The CDR3 contains 11 residues. V was cut by 8 bases and J by 3 bases, with 11 bases left in between. CDR3 DNA sequence: TGCAGCTTTTACACCAACTACGAGCAGTACTTC. Protein: CSFYTNYEQYF.

The chain joins TRBV4-1 to TRBJ1-4; no definite D call. The germline V gene encodes CDR1 MGHRA and CDR2 YSYEKL. Between the trimmed V and J ends, which lost 1 base and 8 bases, there was a span of 5 bases. The CDR3 has 12 amino acids. CDR3 sequence reads: CASSQVGEKLFF. The CDR3 bases are TGCGCCAGCAGCCAAGTTGGGGAAAAACTGTTTTTT.

The J gene is TRBJ2-1, the V gene TRBV11-1; TRBD2 matches at 8 bases. The CDR3 covers 15 residues. Germline CDR1 and CDR2: SGHAT and FQDESV (reference sequence). After removal of 6 bases from V and 5 bases from J, the junction contained 9 bases not matched to a gene. CDR3 residues: CASRKVGRADNEQFF. The CDR3 nucleotides read TGTGCCAGCAGGAAAGTCGGGAGGGCCGACAATGAGCAGTTCTTC.

The chain combines TRBV4-3 with TRBJ1-2; 8 bases agree with TRBD1. The CDR3 covers 13 residues. Germline V gene data show CDR1 as LGHNA and CDR2 as YSLEER. V gave up 3 bases and J gave up 4 bases; unmatched junction bases: 1. CDR3 DNA sequence: TGCGCCAGCAGCCAGACAGGGGCCTATGGCTACACCTTC. Translating gives CASSQTGAYGYTF.

The chain is built from TRBV6-2 or TRBV6-3 and TRBJ2-3; TRBD2 is a possible D gene (6 bases). The CDR3 extends over 15 amino acids. Deletions cut 2 bases from V and 7 bases from J, with 16 bases between. From germline, CDR1 is MNHEY and CDR2 SVGEGT. Written as DNA, the CDR3 is TGTGCCAGCAGTTACGGACGACTAGGTACGAATACGCAGTATTTT. As protein: CASSYGRLGTNTQYF.

The chain employs TRBV6-5 and TRBJ2-5, with 10 bases aligning to TRBD1. This CDR3 is built from 12 residues. The germline V gene encodes CDR1 MNHEY and CDR2 SVGAGI. Germline trimming cut 7 bases from V and 7 bases from J; bases unmatched to any gene: 3. The CDR3 protein is CASIGQGGTQYF. As DNA, the CDR3 is TGTGCCAGCATCGGACAGGGGGGGACCCAGTACTTC.

The J gene is TRBJ2-3, the V gene TRBV29-1, with no clear D. Germline V gene lookup returns CDR1 SQVTM and CDR2 ANQGSEA. V dropped 7 bases and J dropped 3 bases, with 11 bases sitting between them. CDR3 size: 12 residues. The DNA of the CDR3 is TGCAGCGGGGGTGAAGGGACAGATACGCAGTATTTT. This sequence encodes CSGGEGTDTQYF.

The chain carries TRBV4-2 and TRBJ2-1; the D gene could be TRBD1 or TRBD2 (6 bases each). Germline loops: CDR1 LGHNA, CDR2 YNFKEQ. V lost 4 bases and J lost 15, with 22 bases in between. CDR3 length equals 14 residues. The CDR3 sequence: CASSPFAGQRHLFF. DNA of the CDR3: TGTGCCAGCAGCCCTTTTGCGGGACAAAGACATCTGTTCTTC.

About this clone: A junction boundary mismatches the germline segment, possibly from a read error. This chain connects TRBV3-1 (or the pseudogene TRBV3-2) to TRBJ2-5; weak D call: TRBD2 (6 bases). This CDR3 spans 14 amino acids. Per germline, CDR1 LGHDT and CDR2 YNNKEL (reference sequence). In DNA form, the CDR3 reads TGTGCCAGCGGGTTTAGCGGCCATCAAGGGACCCAGTACTTC. It encodes CASGFSGHQGTQYF.

This rearrangement joins TRBV11-1 to TRBJ2-3; tentatively, D is TRBD1 or TRBD2 (5 bases each). The CDR3 has 16 amino acids. Germline CDR1 reads SGHAT; CDR2 reads FQDESV (reference sequence). The germline V and J ends were trimmed by 4 bases and 5 bases, with 19 bases remaining between them. As DNA, the CDR3 is TGTGCCAGCAGCTATCCCGGGACGGGGAATGGAGATACGCAGTATTTT. Translating gives CASSYPGTGNGDTQYF.

This clone appeared a single time. V usage is TRBV29-1 and J usage is TRBJ1-4, with 7 bases matching TRBD1. V lost 4 bases, J lost 7 bases, and 3 bases stayed unmatched. This CDR3 spans 12 amino acids. Germline V CDR1 and CDR2: SQVTM, ANQGSEA. CDR3 residues: CSVGAGGEKLFF. The CDR3 DNA sequence: TGCAGCGTTGGGGCAGGGGGTGAAAAACTGTTTTTT.

V gene TRBV28 combines with J gene TRBJ2-1; 9 bases line up with TRBD2. Germline-derived CDR1 and CDR2 are MDHEN and SYDVKM. The CDR3 extends over 14 amino acids. The V and J ends lost 6 bases and 6 bases, in that order; junction bases with no gene match: 6. In DNA, the CDR3 is TGTGCCAGCAGCGAGGGGACTAGCCTCAATGAGCAGTTCTTC. Residues: CASSEGTSLNEQFF.

Concerning this clone itself: Other nucleotide sequences in the sample specify the same CDR3. The chain recombines TRBV7-9 with TRBJ2-3; the match to TRBD2 covers 7 bases. This CDR3 comprises 17 residues. The V gene's germline CDR1 is SEHNR and CDR2 FQNEAQ (reference sequence). The V segment lost 2 bases and the J segment 2 bases; nucleotides outside the gene matches: 10. In DNA form, the CDR3 reads TGTGCCAGCAGCTTATACCTTCCTAGCGGCTACACAGATACGCAGTATTTT. Translation gives CASSLYLPSGYTDTQYF.

This chain uses TRBV14 with TRBJ2-5; D is ambiguous. CDR1 is SGHDN, CDR2 FVKESK, per germline. The CDR3 covers 15 residues. Trimming pared 4 bases from V and 4 bases from J, leaving 16 bases between. CDR3 loop: CASSPPGGWGETQYF. DNA of the CDR3: TGTGCCAGCAGCCCCCCGGGCGGTTGGGGAGAGACCCAGTACTTC.

V gene TRBV6-5 combines with J gene TRBJ1-6; TRBD1 matches at 7 bases. CDR1 MNHEY and CDR2 SVGAGI come from the germline V gene. The CDR3 is 14 residues long. V was clipped by 6 bases and J by 5 bases; unmatched bases: 4. The CDR3 DNA reads TGTGCCAGCAGGAGGACAGGAGATAATTCACCCCTCCACTTT. Its translation: CASRRTGDNSPLHF.

This clone was observed once. The chain uses TRBV1 and TRBJ2-2; TRBD2, the D gene given by the table, was not confirmed from the DNA. TRBV1 is a pseudogene locus. This CDR3 has 18 residues. The CDR3 DNA is TGCACCAGCAGCCAAGATGGCCCTAGCGGGAGTAGCACCGGGGAGCTGTTTTTT. This translates into CTSSQDGPSGSSTGELFF.

This clone turned up a few times. The chain is built from TRBV2 and TRBJ1-4, with no clear D. The V gene lost 7 bases and the J gene lost 8 bases, with 14 bases spanning the gap. This CDR3 has 13 residues. Germline values: CDR1 SNHLY, CDR2 FYNNEI. CDR3 DNA: TGTGCCAGCACTCCTTCTCGAGGAGAAAAACTGTTTTTT. Translated: CASTPSRGEKLFF.

The rearrangement links TRBV28 to TRBJ2-7; no clear D gene. With 5 bases removed from V and 0 bases from J, the gap between germline ends came to 17 bases. This CDR3 is built from 16 residues. The V gene's germline CDR1 is MDHEN and CDR2 SYDVKM. The CDR3 spells CASSPSTVIHSYEQYF. For the CDR3, the DNA is TGTGCCAGCAGTCCGTCCACGGTTATTCACTCCTACGAGCAGTACTTC.

This clone appeared a few times. The chain has TRBV5-4 and TRBJ2-7; 10 bases align to TRBD1. V was clipped by 1 base and J by 5 bases; unmatched bases: 3. Germline V gene data show CDR1 as SGHNT and CDR2 as YYREEE (reference sequence). The length of the CDR3 is 14 residues. The CDR3: CASSLRQGADEQYF. In DNA, the CDR3 is TGTGCCAGCAGCTTGCGACAGGGGGCAGACGAGCAGTACTTC.

This chain uses TRBV19 with TRBJ1-1, with 7 bases lining up with TRBD1. J was trimmed by 1 base and V by 5 bases; bases with no gene match: 7. CDR3 length equals 15 residues. Germline CDR1 and CDR2: LNHDA and SQIVND (reference sequence). This CDR3 reads CASSAKDRTNTEAFF. The CDR3 nucleotides read TGTGCCAGTAGTGCGAAGGACAGGACGAACACTGAAGCTTTCTTT.

The chain is built from TRBV2 and TRBJ2-7, with D unresolved. Trimming left V 4 bases short and J 6 bases short, with 13 bases between. Looked up from germline, CDR1 is SNHLY and CDR2 is FYNNEI. The CDR3 covers 13 residues. The DNA of the CDR3 is TGTGCCAGCAGTGGAGGAGTCTCTCGCGAGCAGTACTTC. Protein: CASSGGVSREQYF.

The J gene is TRBJ2-1, the V gene TRBV4-3; 8 bases fit TRBD2. The CDR3 contains 14 residues. V lost 1 base and J lost 8; bases outside the gene matches: 4. Germline assignment: CDR1 LGHNA and CDR2 YSLEER. The CDR3 coding sequence is TGCGCCAGCAGCCAAGTAGCGGGGCAGGATGAGCAGTTCTTC. It codes for CASSQVAGQDEQFF.

The rearrangement links TRBV12-3 or TRBV12-4 to TRBJ1-6; maybe TRBD1 (6 bases). CDR3 length equals 13 residues. V lost 4 bases and J 9 bases, leaving 10 bases between the germline ends. The CDR3 spells CASSSEGGSPLHF. In DNA form, the CDR3 reads TGTGCCAGCAGTTCGGAGGGGGGTTCACCCCTCCACTTT.

The genes are TRBV7-9 and TRBJ2-3; D is tentatively TRBD1 or TRBD2 (5 bases each). The germline V gene encodes CDR1 SEHNR and CDR2 FQNEAQ (reference sequence). The CDR3 has 17 residues. V was trimmed by 5 bases and J by 0 bases, leaving 18 bases between them. The CDR3 reads CASSAPGPRRSTDTQYF. The CDR3 nucleotides read TGTGCCAGCAGCGCACCGGGACCGAGGAGGAGCACAGATACGCAGTATTTT.

This rearrangement joins TRBV9 to TRBJ1-3; weak D call: TRBD1 (6 bases). Trimming pared 4 bases from V and 3 bases from J, leaving 14 bases between. This CDR3 has 15 amino acids. The germline V gene encodes CDR1 SGDLS and CDR2 YYNGEE. In DNA, the CDR3 is TGTGCCAGCAGCCCCACCGGGGGCAGTGGAAACACCATATATTTT. It specifies CASSPTGGSGNTIYF.

The chain carries TRBV9 and TRBJ2-2, with D possibly being TRBD2 (6 bases). Germline lookup yields CDR1 SGDLS and CDR2 YYNGEE. V lost 4 bases, J lost 2 bases, and 15 bases lay in between. The CDR3 runs 16 residues. CDR3: CASSPVGGANTGELFF. The CDR3 coding sequence is TGTGCCAGCAGCCCGGTGGGCGGGGCTAACACCGGGGAGCTGTTTTTT.